Listed here are 27 T cell receptor beta chains from one sample, sequenced in a study of T cell repertoires in cytomegalovirus infection. TCRdb used MiXCR to reprocess the reads, holding one entry per CDR3 protein. The table lists 480,000 or so distinct CDR3 sequences, about 10% of them singletons. Sequencing input: PBMCs. The source is a human donor in good health (CMV status not recorded). Some clones in this sample may be carry-over from other donors' samples.

This clonotype appeared many times. V gene TRBV7-8 combines with J gene TRBJ2-3; 16 bases are shared with TRBD2. J lost 1 base, V lost 0 bases, and 13 bases had no gene match. The CDR3 loop spans 22 amino acids. CDR1 is SGHVS and CDR2 is FQNEAQ in the germline V gene. CDR3 loop: CASSLARLPGLAGGRGTDTQYF. The DNA of the CDR3 is TGTGCCAGCAGCTTAGCGAGGCTCCCGGGACTAGCGGGGGGGCGAGGCACAGATACGCAGTATTTT.

This clonotype was seen more than once but under ten times. The chain uses TRBV2 and TRBJ2-5; D possibly matches TRBD1 or TRBD2 (5 bases each). CDR1 SNHLY and CDR2 FYNNEI come from the germline V gene. With 8 bases removed from V and 2 bases from J, the gap between germline ends came to 12 bases. This CDR3 has 13 amino acids. CDR3 nucleotide sequence: TGTGCCAGCCGATGGGACCCTCAAGAGACCCAGTACTTC. The encoded protein is CASRWDPQETQYF. Filled out from reference TRBV2 and TRBJ2-5, the complete variable domain reads EPEVTQTPSHQVTQMGQEVILRCVPISNHLYFYWYRQILGQKVEFLVSFYNNEISEKSEIFDDQFSVERPDGSNFTLKIRSTKLEDSAMYFCASRWDPQETQYFGPGTRLLVL.

There are a few counts of this clonotype. The CDR3 DNA is TGTGCCAGCAGCCAAGGGACAGGGACAGCACAGGAAGCTTTCTTT. Its translation: CASSQGTGTAQEAFF. V and J are TRBV4-2 and TRBJ1-1, with 8 positions matching TRBD1. The CDR3 runs to 15 residues. Per the germline V gene, CDR1 is LGHNA and CDR2 is YNFKEQ. V shed 1 base, J shed 8 bases, and the junction held 9 bases outside the gene matches.

This clonotype was counted many times. The chain links TRBV7-6 to TRBJ1-1; no clear D. CDR3 length: 11 amino acids. The V end was cut by 11 bases, the J end by 2 bases, with 9 bases between. From germline, CDR1 is SGHVS and CDR2 FNYEAQ. CDR3 in DNA: TGTGCCGTTGTCCTCAACACTGAAGCTTTCTTT. Translating gives CAVVLNTEAFF.

Only a few counts were recorded for this clonotype. This rearrangement joins TRBV3-1 to TRBJ2-7, with 9 bases matching TRBD1. Germline CDR1 reads LGHDT; CDR2 reads YNNKEL (reference sequence). Losses at the gene ends were 2 bases for V and 6 bases for J; bases not matched to a gene: 8. CDR3 length: 15 amino acids. Here the CDR3 reads CASSQRGGQGREQYF. The CDR3 nucleotides read TGTGCCAGCAGCCAAAGAGGGGGACAGGGACGCGAGCAGTACTTC.

This clonotype was counted only a few times. The J gene is TRBJ2-2, the V gene TRBV5-1; TRBD1 is a possible D gene (6 bases). Between the trimmed V and J ends, which lost 6 bases and 2 bases, there was a span of 14 bases. Germline V lookup: CDR1 SGHRS, CDR2 YFSETQ. The CDR3 totals 15 residues. The CDR3 protein is CASKRRTENTGELFF. In nucleotides, the CDR3 is TGCGCCAGCAAAAGAAGGACAGAAAACACCGGGGAGCTGTTTTTT.

The chain carries TRBV9 and TRBJ2-2, with 7 nucleotides matching TRBD1. The CDR3 consists of 16 residues. Germline trimming cut 0 bases from V and 5 bases from J; bases unmatched to any gene: 7. Germline V CDR1 and CDR2: SGDLS, YYNGEE. This CDR3 reads CASSVAQGPMTGELFF. CDR3 nucleotides: TGTGCCAGCAGCGTAGCACAGGGGCCTATGACCGGGGAGCTGTTTTTT. The complete variable domain, with remaining parts taken from reference TRBV9 and TRBJ2-2, reads DSGVTQTPKHLITATGQRVTLRCSPRSGDLSVYWYQQSLDQGLQFLIQYYNGEERAKGNILERFSAQQFPDLHSELNLSSLELGDSALYFCASSVAQGPMTGELFFGEGSRLTVL.

This clonotype was seen at least ten times. The chain links TRBV11-2 to TRBJ2-3; possibly TRBD2 for D (5 bases). The germline V gene has CDR1 SGHAT and CDR2 FQNNGV. The V gene lost 3 bases and the J gene lost 9 bases, with 22 bases spanning the gap. This CDR3 region has 16 residues. The chain's CDR3 is CASSFWLGETGQTQYF. The CDR3 region has the DNA TGTGCCAGCAGCTTTTGGCTTGGGGAGACCGGTCAGACGCAGTATTTT.

J is TRBJ2-5 and V is TRBV29-1; 8 positions agree with TRBD1. Germline assignment: CDR1 SQVTM and CDR2 ANQGSEA. With V trimmed by 6 bases and J by 2 bases, 11 bases remained unmatched. This CDR3 comprises 15 residues. CDR3 region: CSVAGGQGIQETQYF. DNA of the CDR3: TGCAGCGTCGCTGGCGGACAGGGAATACAAGAGACCCAGTACTTC.

The sample holds many counts of this clonotype. The CDR3 nucleotides are TGTGCCAGCAGGGCGGGGTTAGCCAAAAACATTCAGTACTTC. It codes for CASRAGLAKNIQYF. V and J are TRBV28 and TRBJ2-4; a possible D gene is TRBD2 (6 bases). The CDR3 spans 14 residues. The V end was cut by 6 bases, the J end by 0 bases, with 9 bases between. Germline CDR1 is MDHEN and CDR2 is SYDVKM.

V and J are TRBV4-2 and TRBJ2-7; TRBD1 is a possible D gene (6 bases). The V end was cut by 2 bases, the J end by 3 bases, with 14 bases between. Germline-derived CDR1 and CDR2 are LGHNA and YNFKEQ. CDR3 length: 15 amino acids. The CDR3 loop reads CASSQHPQGNYEQYF. The CDR3 nucleotides are TGTGCCAGCAGCCAACATCCACAGGGAAACTACGAGCAGTACTTC.

This clonotype was seen only a few times. The rearrangement uses TRBV27 and TRBJ2-7; tentative D call: TRBD1 (6 bases). The CDR3 is 14 residues long. The V end was cut by 8 bases, the J end by 5 bases, with 19 bases between. From germline, CDR1 is MNHEY and CDR2 SMNVEV (reference sequence). The DNA for the CDR3 is TGTGCCAGCGGCTCTCCCACAGGGTTCAACGAGCAGTACTTC. Translated: CASGSPTGFNEQYF.

This clonotype was picked up many times. V usage is TRBV15 and J usage is TRBJ1-5; D possibly corresponds to TRBD1 (6 bases). The CDR3 contains 19 residues. Per the germline V gene, CDR1 is LNHNV and CDR2 is YYDKDF (reference sequence). Trimming pared 0 bases from V and 1 base from J, leaving 19 bases between. CDR3 residues: CATSREGQGLTGSNQPQHF. CDR3 nucleotide sequence: TGTGCCACCAGCAGAGAAGGGCAGGGGCTGACGGGGAGCAATCAGCCCCAGCATTTT.

The chain is built from TRBV5-1 and TRBJ1-4, with TRBD1 matching 12 bases. The CDR3 has 16 residues. Germline V gene lookup returns CDR1 SGHRS and CDR2 YFSETQ. The ends lost 4 bases at V and 2 bases at J; junction bases unmatched: 3. The CDR3 DNA is TGCGCCAGCAGCATGGGACAGGGGGCGACTAATGAAAAACTGTTTTTT. Its translation: CASSMGQGATNEKLFF.

The table lists this clonotype with many counts. This chain links TRBV7-9 with TRBJ1-1, with a weak D call TRBD1 (5 bases). This CDR3 contains 16 residues. Trimming removed 4 bases at V and 1 base at J, with 16 bases between. Germline values: CDR1 SEHNR, CDR2 FQNEAQ (reference sequence). As DNA, the CDR3 is TGTGCCAGCAGCTATCCTATAACAACAGGGAACACTGAAGCTTTCTTT. Protein sequence: CASSYPITTGNTEAFF.

This clonotype was counted ten times or more. The CDR3 sequence is CASWTGGNEQFF. The CDR3 DNA is TGTGCCAGCTGGACAGGGGGAAATGAGCAGTTCTTC. The chain has TRBV27 and TRBJ2-1; TRBD1 aligns across 10 bases. The germline CDR1 and CDR2 sequences are MNHEY and SMNVEV (reference sequence). The CDR3 contains 12 residues. V gave up 8 bases and J gave up 7 bases; unmatched junction bases: 2.

This clonotype was detected ten times or more. The V gene is TRBV5-8, the J gene TRBJ1-1; 7 bases match TRBD1. The length of the CDR3 is 14 residues. Trimming took 5 bases from V and 6 from J; bases not matched to a gene: 10. Germline assignment: CDR1 SGHTS and CDR2 YDEGEE. The DNA for the CDR3 is TGTGCCAGCAGAACTAGACAGGGAAGAGCTGAAGCTTTCTTT. Protein product: CASRTRQGRAEAFF.

The chain uses TRBV5-1 and TRBJ1-1; unclear D gene. This CDR3 contains 14 residues. Germline CDR1 SGHRS, CDR2 YFSETQ. V was clipped by 2 bases and J by 1 base, with 9 bases between them. CDR3 in amino acids: CASSFDTGNTEAFF. The CDR3 nucleotides are TGCGCCAGCAGCTTTGACACGGGGAACACTGAAGCTTTCTTT.

This clonotype was observed at least ten times. The V call is TRBV7-2, the J call TRBJ2-3; no clear D gene. CDR1 SGHTA and CDR2 FQGNSA come from the germline V gene. The CDR3 is made up of 13 amino acids. Trimming shortened V by 4 bases and J by 4 bases, and 9 bases separated the two germline ends. CDR3 DNA sequence: TGTGCCAGCAGCTCGAGACTGGCAGATACGCAGTATTTT. Amino acids: CASSSRLADTQYF.

This clonotype was seen a few times. The gene calls are TRBV5-8 and TRBJ1-2; D unclear. There are 15 residues in the CDR3. Germline CDR1 SGHTS, CDR2 YDEGEE. V was trimmed by 2 bases and J by 4 bases, leaving 15 bases between them. CDR3 region: CASSFPDRFGYGYTF. Here the CDR3 DNA reads TGTGCCAGCAGCTTCCCGGATCGTTTTGGCTATGGCTACACCTTC.

This clonotype was picked up many times. The chain combines TRBV2 with TRBJ2-3; TRBD1 might be the D (6 bases). Germline assignment: CDR1 SNHLY and CDR2 FYNNEI. The CDR3 length is 13 residues. V was shortened by 8 bases and J by 4 bases, with 13 bases between the two germline ends. This chain's CDR3 is CASGVQGSDTQYF. DNA for the CDR3: TGTGCCAGCGGCGTACAGGGTTCAGATACGCAGTATTTT.

This clonotype was recorded many times. The chain couples TRBV19 to TRBJ2-2; tentative D call: TRBD2 (5 bases). Germline CDR1 and CDR2: LNHDA and SQIVND (reference sequence). The V end lost 1 base, the J end lost 6 bases, and 6 bases lay between the germline ends. The CDR3 extends over 13 amino acids. The CDR3 is CASSIVGAGELFF. Written as DNA, the CDR3 is TGTGCCAGTAGTATAGTCGGGGCCGGGGAGCTGTTTTTT.

This clonotype was observed many times. This sequence joins TRBV15 and TRBJ2-1; D might be TRBD1 or TRBD2, each matching 5 bases. Deletions cut 5 bases from V and 6 bases from J, with 11 bases between. The CDR3 runs to 13 residues. CDR1 LNHNV and CDR2 YYDKDF come from the germline V gene (reference sequence). This CDR3 reads CATSSGTLNEQFF. CDR3 bases: TGTGCCACCAGCTCCGGGACCCTCAATGAGCAGTTCTTC.

This clonotype was recorded at least ten times. This chain links TRBV7-2 with TRBJ2-4, with TRBD2 as a possible D gene (6 bases). V was clipped by 3 bases and J by 3 bases, with 9 bases between them. Germline V lookup: CDR1 SGHTA, CDR2 FQGNSA. The CDR3 runs 14 residues. The CDR3 region is CASSLFGGKNIQYF. For the CDR3, the DNA is TGTGCCAGCAGCTTGTTCGGGGGCAAAAACATTCAGTACTTC.

This clonotype came up a few times. The chain carries TRBV23-1 and TRBJ2-7; 13 bases line up with TRBD2. TRBV23-1 is an open reading frame, and its role is uncertain. V dropped 2 bases and J dropped 6; count of bases not matched to a gene: 13. CDR3 length equals 18 residues. The CDR3, as DNA: TGCGCCAGCAGTCAACCTAAACACGGACTAGCGGGAGTGTGCGAGCAGTACTTC. Translation: CASSQPKHGLAGVCEQYF.

This clonotype occurred many times. The rearrangement links TRBV7-8 to TRBJ1-4; D not certain. The germline gives CDR1 SGHVS, CDR2 FQNEAQ. V lost 5 bases to trimming and J lost 2 bases, with 15 bases between them. The CDR3 has 16 amino acids. DNA of the CDR3: TGTGCCAGCAGCCCCCGGGTGGGGTTCACTAATGAAAAACTGTTTTTT. It specifies CASSPRVGFTNEKLFF. Drawing the rest from reference TRBV7-8 and TRBJ1-4, the complete variable domain is GAGVSQSPRYKVAKRGQDVALRCDPISGHVSLFWYQQALGQGPEFLTYFQNEAQLDKSGLPSDRFFAERPEGSVSTLKIQRTQQEDSAVYLCASSPRVGFTNEKLFFGSGTQLSVL.

This clonotype came up many times. The chain joins TRBV27 to TRBJ2-3; D is possibly TRBD1 or TRBD2 (5 bases each). V was trimmed by 5 bases and J by 2 bases, leaving 14 bases between them. The CDR3 loop spans 15 amino acids. Germline CDR1 MNHEY, CDR2 SMNVEV (reference sequence). The chain's CDR3 is CASSPPGRVTDTQYF. For the CDR3, the DNA is TGTGCCAGCAGTCCCCCGGGGCGGGTCACAGATACGCAGTATTTT.